The 6 T cell receptor beta chains listed next were all sequenced from one sample in a study of cytomegalovirus exposure and HLA in healthy donors. The PCR was carried out with 60 Vbeta primers and 13 Jbeta primers. Sequencing was performed with immunoSEQ multiplex PCR; in TCRdb, only in-frame clones are kept and a portion is missing. The sample totals around 35,000 clones. Material: PBMCs. These receptors all come from a woman aged 40 to 55 in good health and CMV-seropositive.

The chain links TRBV25-1 to TRBJ1-2; perhaps TRBD1 as D (5 bases). The CDR3 spans 15 residues. V gave up 1 base and J gave up 3 bases, with 12 bases separating them. Germline CDR1 MGHDK, CDR2 SYGVNS. The CDR3, as DNA: TGTGCCAGCAGTGAATTGCAGGGACTAGACTATGGCTACACCTTC. This translates into CASSELQGLDYGYTF.

V is TRBV16 and J is TRBJ2-7; maybe TRBD2 (5 bases). CDR1 is KGHSY and CDR2 is FQNENV in the germline V gene. This CDR3 has 14 residues. V was clipped by 0 bases and J by 10 bases, with 16 bases between them. CDR3 nucleotides: TGTGCCAGCAGCCAATCGGCAGGAAGAGCGGCCCAGTACTTC. Protein product: CASSQSAGRAAQYF.

This chain links TRBV11-1 with TRBJ2-7, with TRBD1 matching over 7 bases. The CDR3 is 15 amino acids. Unmatched junction bases numbered 9, after V lost 4 bases and J lost 3 bases. Germline CDR1 and CDR2: SGHAT and FQDESV (reference sequence). CDR3 protein: CASSSSGTAYYEQYF. The CDR3 DNA sequence: TGTGCCAGCAGCTCCTCCGGGACAGCTTACTACGAGCAGTACTTC.

The chain has TRBV7-3 and TRBJ2-2; possible D gene TRBD2, 5 bases. Germline loops: CDR1 SGHTA, CDR2 FQGTGA. The V end was cut by 5 bases, the J end by 6 bases, with 7 bases between. The CDR3 spans 12 residues. CDR3 in amino acids: CASSNGAGELFF. CDR3 sequence (DNA): TGTGCCAGCAGCAACGGGGCCGGGGAGCTGTTTTTT.

The CDR3 DNA follows: TGTGCCAGCAGCTCTGCGGACAGGGCATATGAAAAACTGTTTTTT. The encoded protein is CASSSADRAYEKLFF. V gene TRBV5-8 combines with J gene TRBJ1-4; 8 bases match TRBD1. This CDR3 has 15 residues. Germline V gene sequence: CDR1 SGHTS, CDR2 YDEGEE. Losses at the gene ends were 3 bases for V and 6 bases for J; bases not matched to a gene: 7.

J is TRBJ1-2 and V is TRBV5-1, with D perhaps TRBD1 (5 bases). Germline assignment: CDR1 SGHRS and CDR2 YFSETQ. The V gene lost 0 bases and the J gene lost 8 bases, with 17 bases spanning the gap. CDR3 size: 15 residues. In nucleotides, the CDR3 is TGCGCCAGCAGCTTGGTTGGCCGGGGGGAAGGGGGCTACACCTTC. Its translation: CASSLVGRGEGGYTF.